This T cell receptor beta chain was identified in a study of blood T cell repertoires in COVID-19. About the research overall: In each case, the material was cDNA or gDNA derived from T cells, B-cell-depleted T cells, or PBMCs.

Original processing notes: Reference gene primer amplification gave nucleated cell count estimates. TCRdb's copy holds only in-frame clones and misses some; the assay was immunoSEQ multiplex PCR. Clonal size and the V and J genes are those of that table, whereas D and trimming came from the DNA. This table has about 380,000 clones, 70% to 85% appearing once. Looked up from germline, CDR1 is LNHNV and CDR2 is YYDKDF (reference sequence). Trimming left V 5 bases short and J 9 bases short, with 12 bases between. The CDR3 is made up of 12 amino acids. Sequenced input: peripheral blood. This receptor was identified in a human donor with acute or convalescent COVID-19. The donor label of this sample is uncertain. The gene calls are TRBV15 and TRBJ2-3; weak D call: TRBD2 (6 bases). DNA of the CDR3: TGTGCCACCAGCGTACGGGGAGGCACGCAGTATTTT. It specifies CATSVRGGTQYF.